This entry lists 22 T cell receptor beta chains sequenced from one sample in a study of OX40 agonist ivuxolimab in advanced cancers. Only in-frame clones appear in the TCRdb table, and some are missing; sequencing was by immunoSEQ multiplex PCR. The sample carries over 85,000 clones, roughly 80% recorded once. The material sequenced was CD4+ or CD8+ T cells sorted from blood, taken in a trial of the OX40 agonist ivuxolimab. Every receptor here comes from an adult with an advanced solid tumor such as melanoma, head and neck, liver or kidney cancer.

The chain links TRBV4-2 to TRBJ2-5, with no clear D. V lost 4 bases and J lost 3, with 9 bases in between. CDR3 length: 13 residues. Germline lookup yields CDR1 LGHNA and CDR2 YNFKEQ. The CDR3 protein is CASSRATEETQYF. CDR3 nucleotides: TGTGCCAGCAGCCGGGCGACTGAAGAGACCCAGTACTTC.

The table lists this clone with a count of one. The chain has TRBV18 and TRBJ1-1; the D is unclear. The CDR3 length is 16 residues. Germline CDR1 is KGHSH and CDR2 is LQKENI. V lost 3 bases and J lost 0, with 14 bases in between. The CDR3 spells CASSPQSSGMNTEAFF. CDR3 nucleotides: TGTGCCAGCTCACCCCAGAGTTCGGGGATGAACACTGAAGCTTTCTTT.

This clone was found once. The CDR3 sequence: CASSGTGSGNTIYF. The CDR3 nucleotides read TGTGCCAGCAGTGGGACCGGCTCTGGAAACACCATATATTTT. The chain combines TRBV2 with TRBJ1-3, with D unresolved. V was pared by 4 bases and J by 0 bases, with 7 bases between. The CDR3 loop spans 14 amino acids. Germline CDR1 is SNHLY and CDR2 is FYNNEI. Full variable domain (remainder filled in from reference TRBV2 and TRBJ1-3): EPEVTQTPSHQVTQMGQEVILRCVPISNHLYFYWYRQILGQKVEFLVSFYNNEISEKSEIFDDQFSVERPDGSNFTLKIRSTKLEDSAMYFCASSGTGSGNTIYFGEGSWLTVV.

The chain recombines TRBV7-9 with TRBJ2-1, with a weak D call TRBD2 (5 bases). Looked up from germline, CDR1 is SEHNR and CDR2 is FQNEAQ (reference sequence). The length of the CDR3 is 13 residues. V was shortened by 2 bases and J by 7 bases, with 9 bases between the two germline ends. CDR3 region: CASSLLGINEQFF. CDR3 coding DNA: TGTGCCAGCAGCTTACTCGGGATAAATGAGCAGTTCTTC.

V and J are TRBV10-1 and TRBJ2-3; D is ambiguous. The CDR3 is 15 residues long. V was pared by 10 bases and J by 0 bases, with 17 bases between. Germline lookup yields CDR1 WNHNN and CDR2 SYGVQD (reference sequence). The CDR3 DNA reads as TGCGCCAACCGTCTCGGCCCCGCTAGCACAGATACGCAGTATTTT. This gives the protein CANRLGPASTDTQYF.

This chain joins TRBV4-3 and TRBJ1-2; TRBD1 matches at 7 bases. The V gene's germline CDR1 is LGHNA and CDR2 YSLEER. The CDR3 runs to 16 residues. V was clipped by 2 bases and J by 8 bases; unmatched bases: 14. The CDR3 coding sequence is TGCGCCAGCAGCCAAAACCCCGGGACAGTTATAGAGGGCTACACCTTC. Translation gives CASSQNPGTVIEGYTF.

V is TRBV2 and J is TRBJ1-1; D is unclear. V shed 6 bases and J shed 0 bases, with 11 bases lying between them. There are 14 residues in the CDR3. The germline gives CDR1 SNHLY, CDR2 FYNNEI. CDR3 loop: CASREQNLNTEAFF. For the CDR3, the DNA is TGTGCCAGCAGGGAACAAAATCTGAACACTGAAGCTTTCTTT.

J is TRBJ2-3 and V is TRBV10-3; D call uncertain. The CDR3 runs 15 residues. Germline CDR1 and CDR2: ENHRY and SYGVKD. Trimming stripped 4 bases from V and 3 bases from J, with 14 bases between. The CDR3 region is CAISVDQTGTDTQYF. The DNA of the CDR3 is TGTGCCATCAGTGTTGACCAAACCGGGACAGATACGCAGTATTTT.

The chain links TRBV28 to TRBJ1-4, with D uncertain. From germline, CDR1 is MDHEN and CDR2 SYDVKM. The length of the CDR3 is 12 residues. Trimming took 7 bases from V and 5 from J, leaving 8 bases between them. The CDR3 sequence is CASKVPNEKLFF. CDR3 in DNA: TGTGCCAGCAAGGTGCCAAATGAAAAACTGTTTTTT.

The gene calls are TRBV29-1 and TRBJ2-4; no clear D gene. CDR1 and CDR2 from the germline V gene are SQVTM and ANQGSEA. Trimming cost V 5 bases and J 0 bases, with 14 bases left between them. This CDR3 is built from 15 residues. The chain's CDR3 is CSVMNPRIAKNIQYF. CDR3 nucleotides: TGCAGCGTTATGAACCCGAGAATAGCCAAAAACATTCAGTACTTC.

The chain uses TRBV7-2 and TRBJ1-1; TRBD1 is a possible D gene (6 bases). The CDR3 runs to 12 residues. CDR1 is SGHTA, CDR2 FQGNSA, per germline. Trimming removed 6 bases from V and 7 bases from J, with 12 bases in between. CDR3 residues: CASSIQGIEAFF. Here the CDR3 DNA reads TGTGCCAGCAGTATACAGGGAATTGAAGCTTTCTTT.

The chain links TRBV6-5 to TRBJ1-1, with a possible D match to TRBD1 (5 bases). The CDR3 extends over 12 amino acids. CDR1 and CDR2 from the germline V gene are MNHEY and SVGAGI. The V end was cut by 5 bases, the J end by 3 bases, with 7 bases between. The CDR3 here is CASSGTYTEAFF. The CDR3 bases are TGTGCCAGCAGTGGGACTTACACTGAAGCTTTCTTT.

The chain joins TRBV4-2 to TRBJ1-2, with 7 bases identical to TRBD1. This CDR3 comprises 16 residues. V was pared by 3 bases and J by 3 bases, with 10 bases of the junction left unmatched. The germline V gene has CDR1 LGHNA and CDR2 YNFKEQ. CDR3 in DNA: TGTGCCAGCAGCCAGGATCATAGGGGGCAGGACTATGGCTACACCTTC. Residues: CASSQDHRGQDYGYTF.

The rearrangement uses TRBV11-2 and TRBJ1-2; weak D call: TRBD1 (6 bases). Between the trimmed V and J ends, which lost 5 bases and 3 bases, there was a span of 13 bases. Per germline, CDR1 SGHAT and CDR2 FQNNGV. This CDR3 region has 14 residues. The CDR3 DNA sequence: TGTGCCAGCAGCCTCTCGGACAGAGACTATGGCTACACCTTC. This translates into CASSLSDRDYGYTF.

The chain is built from TRBV9 and TRBJ2-3; TRBD2 aligns across 12 bases. In germline, CDR1 is SGDLS, CDR2 YYNGEE. The CDR3 is 14 amino acids. Trimming removed 3 bases from V and 6 bases from J; junction bases left unmatched: 2. The chain's CDR3 is CASSETSGGDTQYF. The CDR3 nucleotides read TGTGCCAGCAGCGAGACTAGCGGGGGCGATACGCAGTATTTT. Full variable domain (remainder filled in from reference TRBV9 and TRBJ2-3): DSGVTQTPKHLITATGQRVTLRCSPRSGDLSVYWYQQSLDQGLQFLIQYYNGEERAKGNILERFSAQQFPDLHSELNLSSLELGDSALYFCASSETSGGDTQYFGPGTRLTVL.

The genes are TRBV6-5 and TRBJ2-1, with 7 bases identical to TRBD2. CDR1 is MNHEY and CDR2 is SVGAGI in the germline V gene. This CDR3 is built from 14 residues. V was pared by 8 bases and J by 0 bases, with 4 bases of the junction left unmatched. The CDR3 reads CASGRVYSYNEQFF. CDR3 sequence (DNA): TGTGCCAGCGGGAGGGTCTACTCCTACAATGAGCAGTTCTTC.

J is TRBJ2-7 and V is TRBV2; D possibly corresponds to TRBD2 (5 bases). Germline values: CDR1 SNHLY, CDR2 FYNNEI. This CDR3 has 12 residues. V was cut by 7 bases and J by 2 bases, with 9 bases left in between. The CDR3 DNA reads TGTGCCAGCAACGGCGGGCCCTACGAGCAGTACTTC. It yields the protein CASNGGPYEQYF.

The chain links TRBV7-3 to TRBJ2-2; D remains ambiguous. Trimming stripped 5 bases from V and 5 bases from J, with 6 bases between. In germline, CDR1 is SGHTA, CDR2 FQGTGA. The CDR3 is made up of 12 amino acids. This CDR3 reads CASSRETGELFF. The CDR3 region has the DNA TGTGCCAGCAGCAGGGAAACCGGGGAGCTGTTTTTT.

J is TRBJ1-4 and V is TRBV5-4, with TRBD1 matching over 8 bases. There are 15 residues in the CDR3. The V gene end was trimmed by 2 bases and the J gene end by 8 bases; junction bases not matched to a gene: 8. Germline CDR1 is SGHNT and CDR2 is YYREEE (reference sequence). CDR3 region: CASSFSGTGGEKLFF. In nucleotides, the CDR3 is TGTGCCAGCAGCTTTAGCGGTACAGGGGGGGAAAAACTGTTTTTT.

The chain links TRBV10-3 to TRBJ1-1, with a tentative D call TRBD1 (5 bases). Per the germline V gene, CDR1 is ENHRY and CDR2 is SYGVKD. V was cut by 0 bases and J by 4 bases, with 12 bases left in between. This CDR3 is built from 15 residues. CDR3 residues: CAISESPGRGTEAFF. CDR3 bases: TGTGCCATCAGTGAGTCGCCGGGGCGAGGCACTGAAGCTTTCTTT.

A single count supports this clone. The gene calls are TRBV5-1 and TRBJ1-4; possibly TRBD1 for D (5 bases). The germline V gene has CDR1 SGHRS and CDR2 YFSETQ. Trimming left V 3 bases short and J 5 bases short, with 11 bases between. This CDR3 is 14 amino acids long. CDR3 sequence: CASSWGTGNEKLFF. In DNA, the CDR3 is TGCGCCAGCAGCTGGGGGACGGGGAATGAAAAACTGTTTTTT.

This chain links TRBV7-9 with TRBJ2-2, with TRBD1 as a possible D gene (6 bases). Germline V lookup: CDR1 SEHNR, CDR2 FQNEAQ (reference sequence). With 7 bases removed from V and 0 bases from J, the gap between germline ends came to 15 bases. The length of the CDR3 is 16 residues. The CDR3 is CASNPLAGANTGELFF. CDR3 in DNA: TGTGCCAGCAACCCTTTGGCAGGGGCGAACACCGGGGAGCTGTTTTTT.